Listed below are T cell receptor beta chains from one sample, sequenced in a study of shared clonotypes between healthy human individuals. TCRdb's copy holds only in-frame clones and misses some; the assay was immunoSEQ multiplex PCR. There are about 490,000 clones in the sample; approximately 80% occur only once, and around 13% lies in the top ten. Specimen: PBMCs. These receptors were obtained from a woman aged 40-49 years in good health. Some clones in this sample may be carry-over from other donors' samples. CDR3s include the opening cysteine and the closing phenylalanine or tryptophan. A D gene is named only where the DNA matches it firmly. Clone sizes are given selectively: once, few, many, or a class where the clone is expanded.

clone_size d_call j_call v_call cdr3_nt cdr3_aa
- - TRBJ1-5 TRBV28 TGTGCCAGCAGTTTTGGGGGAGGAGATTATCAGCCCCAGCATTTT CASSFGGGDYQPQHF
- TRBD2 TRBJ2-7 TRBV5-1 TGCGCCATCGGAATCCCCCCGGCAGGGGTACTAGCGGGAGGTGACAACGAGCAGTACTTC CAIGIPPAGVLAGGDNEQYF
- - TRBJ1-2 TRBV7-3 TGTGCCAGCAGCGGGAAAAGGGATGGCTACACCTTC CASSGKRDGYTF
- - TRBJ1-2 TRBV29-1 TGCAGCGTTGAGTCTGGGAGCCGCTATGGCTACACCTTC CSVESGSRYGYTF
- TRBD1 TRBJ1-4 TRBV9 TGTGCCAGCAGCGTACTGGGACAGGGGAAGGAAAAACTGTTTTTT CASSVLGQGKEKLFF
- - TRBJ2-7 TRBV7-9 TGTGCCAGCAGCTTAACCGAATACGAGCAGTACTTC CASSLTEYEQYF
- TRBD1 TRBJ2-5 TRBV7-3 TGTGCCAGCAGCTTGGGACAGAGAGAGACCCAGTACTTC CASSLGQRETQYF
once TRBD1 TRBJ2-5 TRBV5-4 TGTGCCAGCAGCCCTTGGACAGGGCTGGAGACCCAGTACTTC CASSPWTGLETQYF
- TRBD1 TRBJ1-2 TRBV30 TGTGCCTGGGACAGGGAGACCTATGGCTACACCTTC CAWDRETYGYTF
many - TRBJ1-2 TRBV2 TGTGCCAGCAGTGAAGCGCTAGGGATTGGTGGCTACACCTTC CASSEALGIGGYTF
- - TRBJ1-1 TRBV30 TGTGCCTGGAGTAGCGAATTCACTGAAGCTTTCTTT CAWSSEFTEAFF
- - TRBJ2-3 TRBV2 TGTGCCAGCAGTGAACGGACTATCCATACGCAGTATTTT CASSERTIHTQYF
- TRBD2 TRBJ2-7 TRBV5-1 TGCGCCAGCAGCTTGGCCGGACTAGCGGGAGCTCACGAGCAGTACTTC CASSLAGLAGAHEQYF
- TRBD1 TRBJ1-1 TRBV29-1 TGCAGCGTAGGACAGGGGGCTGAAGCTTTCTTT CSVGQGAEAFF
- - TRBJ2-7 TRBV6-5 TGTGCCAGCAGTTACTCTAGCGGAACCTACGAGCAGTACTTC CASSYSSGTYEQYF
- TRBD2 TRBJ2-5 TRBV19 TGTGCCAGTAGTGTGGGCAGGGAGGGGACCCAGTACTTC CASSVGREGTQYF
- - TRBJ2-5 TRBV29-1 TGCAGCGTCACCGGGGGCTCCCAAGAGACCCAGTACTTC CSVTGGSQETQYF
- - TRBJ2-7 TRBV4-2 TGTGCCAGCAGCCAAGATGGTCAAGCGGAAGAGCTTTCCTACGAGCAGTACTTC CASSQDGQAEELSYEQYF
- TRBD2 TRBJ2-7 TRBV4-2 TGTGCCAGCAGCCAGCTAGCGGCCTCCTACGAGCAGTACTTC CASSQLAASYEQYF
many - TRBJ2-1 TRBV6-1 TGTGCCAGCAGTGAAATTCTAGAGGGTTACAATGAGCAGTTCTTC CASSEILEGYNEQFF
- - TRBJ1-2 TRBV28 TGTGCCAGCAGTCGTCCTAACACCTATGGCTACACCTTC CASSRPNTYGYTF
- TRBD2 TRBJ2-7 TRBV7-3 TGTGCCAGCAGCTTATACCGGGAGGGCCCCTACGAGCAGTACTTC CASSLYREGPYEQYF
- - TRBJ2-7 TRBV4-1 TGCGCCAGCAGCGCACTCCTCCTTCCCTACGAGCAGTACTTC CASSALLLPYEQYF
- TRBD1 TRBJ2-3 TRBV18 TGTGCCAGCTCACCGAGGATCGGACAGGGGGCAGATACGCAGTATTTT CASSPRIGQGADTQYF
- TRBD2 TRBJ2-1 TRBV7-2 TGTGCCAGCAGCTTAGGAGTTTTAGCGGGAGTTAATGAGCAGTTCTTC CASSLGVLAGVNEQFF
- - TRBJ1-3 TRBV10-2 TGCGCCAGCAGTGAAAGAAACACCATATATTTT CASSERNTIYF
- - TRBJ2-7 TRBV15 TGTGCCACCAGCCCCAGAGTCCCTAGGTGGGGCGAGCAGTACTTC CATSPRVPRWGEQYF
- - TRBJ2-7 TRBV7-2 TGTGCCAGCAGCCACACCCCCTCAGGGCCTCCCTACGAGCAGTACTTC CASSHTPSGPPYEQYF
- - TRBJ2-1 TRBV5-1 TGCGCCAGCAGCTTGGCCTTAATTACTCCACGGGAGCAGTTCTTC CASSLALITPREQFF
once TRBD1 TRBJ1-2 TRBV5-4 TGTGCCAGCAGCTCCGGGACAGGGGTAGTTGTTGACTATGGCTACACCTTC CASSSGTGVVVDYGYTF
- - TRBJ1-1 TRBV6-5 TGTGCCAGCAGTCCTTGGGAGAACACTGAAGCTTTCTTT CASSPWENTEAFF
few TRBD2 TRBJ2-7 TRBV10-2 TGCGCCAGCCGACTAGCGGGAGGGCCAGCCGAGCAGTACTTC CASRLAGGPAEQYF
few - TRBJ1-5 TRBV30 TGTGCCTGGAGTCTGGGGCGGGATCAGCCCCAGCATTTT CAWSLGRDQPQHF
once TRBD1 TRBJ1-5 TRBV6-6 TGTGCCAGCAGTCCACAGGAGGGGGCTCAGCCCCAGCATTTT CASSPQEGAQPQHF
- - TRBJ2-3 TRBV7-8 TGTGCCAGCAGCTTAGCGGCGACAGGCGGCCAGTATTTT CASSLAATGGQYF
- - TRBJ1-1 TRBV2 TGTGCCAGCAGTGAACAACAGGGAATTGTCACTGAAGCTTTCTTT CASSEQQGIVTEAFF
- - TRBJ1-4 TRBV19 TGTGCCAGTACCCCGGGGAGGGGCGGTAATGAAAAACTGTTTTTT CASTPGRGGNEKLFF
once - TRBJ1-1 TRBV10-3 TGTGCCATCAGCGAGATGGGGAGCACTGAAGCTTTCTTT CAISEMGSTEAFF
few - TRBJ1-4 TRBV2 TGTGCCAGCAGTGAAGGACCCGGAGAAAAACTGTTTTTT CASSEGPGEKLFF
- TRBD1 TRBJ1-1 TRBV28 TGTGCCAGCAGTGAGGGGGCTTACACTGAAGCTTTCTTT CASSEGAYTEAFF
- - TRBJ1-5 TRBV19 TGTGCCAGTAGCCTCGGTAGGTATCAGCCCCAGCATTTT CASSLGRYQPQHF